The rows below give T cell receptor beta chains drawn from one sample of a study of technical replicates of blood from several donors. The table came from immunoSEQ multiplex PCR; TCRdb's copy has only in-frame clones and leaves some out. In the table there are about 82,000 clones, about 94% of which are singletons. Sequenced sample: T cells isolated from PBMCs. These receptors originate from a human donor in good health. Each CDR3 is given without its conserved first and last residue.

V gene: TRBV27; J gene: TRBJ2-7; CDR3 protein: ASSFGQGNEQY
V gene: TRBV10-3; J gene: TRBJ1-1; CDR3 protein: AIRQGNTEAF
V gene: TRBV7-3; J gene: TRBJ2-3; CDR3 protein: ASSTTSGGGTDTQY
V gene: TRBV5-4; J gene: TRBJ2-1; CDR3 protein: ASKRSNSYNEQF
V gene: TRBV9; J gene: TRBJ2-7; CDR3 protein: ASSLRTGPYEQY
V gene: TRBV2; J gene: TRBJ1-1; CDR3 protein: ASKRDRETEAF
V gene: TRBV19; J gene: TRBJ2-1; CDR3 protein: ASSIGTSGSEVEQF
V gene: TRBV9; J gene: TRBJ2-1; CDR3 protein: ASAGEGTYNEQF
V gene: TRBV19; J gene: TRBJ2-5; CDR3 protein: ASSGTGLETQY
V gene: TRBV28; J gene: TRBJ1-2; CDR3 protein: ASSPYLTDRASNYGYT
V gene: TRBV7-6; J gene: TRBJ2-7; CDR3 protein: ASSSGSGVPYEQY
V gene: TRBV29-1; J gene: TRBJ2-1; CDR3 protein: SVWDRYNEQF
V gene: TRBV5-1; J gene: TRBJ2-1; CDR3 protein: ASRGTGGGEQF
V gene: TRBV16; J gene: TRBJ1-5; CDR3 protein: ASSPDRGRSNQPQH
V gene: TRBV2; J gene: TRBJ1-2; CDR3 protein: ASLDSSYYGYT
V gene: TRBV28; J gene: TRBJ2-1; CDR3 protein: ASQWGVDLF
V gene: TRBV11-3; J gene: TRBJ2-1; CDR3 protein: ASSLEGADEQF
V gene: TRBV9; J gene: TRBJ2-1; CDR3 protein: ASSSTSGTGTNEQF
V gene: TRBV6-1; J gene: TRBJ1-2; CDR3 protein: ASSPTGEYGYT
V gene: TRBV25-1; J gene: TRBJ2-3; CDR3 protein: ASSEIASGTGQTQY
V gene: TRBV11-3; J gene: TRBJ2-7; CDR3 protein: ASPINRDHEQY
V gene: TRBV30; J gene: TRBJ2-1; CDR3 protein: AWSVYSGWGEQF
V gene: TRBV5-1; J gene: TRBJ1-2; CDR3 protein: ASSFSLTENYGYT
V gene: TRBV6-5; J gene: TRBJ2-7; CDR3 protein: ASAGAVGIEQY
V gene: TRBV7-2; J gene: TRBJ2-1; CDR3 protein: ASQRDYNEQF
V gene: TRBV7-9; J gene: TRBJ1-5; CDR3 protein: ASSSWRDEDPQH
V gene: TRBV19; J gene: TRBJ2-2; CDR3 protein: ASMVQAGNTGELF
V gene: TRBV11-1; J gene: TRBJ1-2; CDR3 protein: ASSTDYGYT
V gene: TRBV29-1; J gene: TRBJ1-1; CDR3 protein: SVGGVNTEAF
V gene: TRBV30; J gene: TRBJ2-3; CDR3 protein: ACVKRSTDTQY
V gene: TRBV30; J gene: TRBJ1-3; CDR3 protein: AWKLLHSGNTIY
V gene: TRBV9; J gene: TRBJ1-4; CDR3 protein: ASSTRTGSDEKLF
V gene: TRBV2; J gene: TRBJ1-1; CDR3 protein: ASRYGQAGTEAF
V gene: TRBV7-6; J gene: TRBJ1-3; CDR3 protein: ASSLSQFGNTIY
V gene: TRBV19; J gene: TRBJ1-1; CDR3 protein: ASSIGPGDTEAF
V gene: TRBV4-1; J gene: TRBJ2-7; CDR3 protein: ASSRGERTGEQY
V gene: TRBV7-3; J gene: TRBJ2-3; CDR3 protein: ASSSTGGASYTQY
V gene: TRBV12-2; J gene: TRBJ1-3; CDR3 protein: ASRLVLGTDTGNTIY
V gene: TRBV7-2; J gene: TRBJ2-7; CDR3 protein: ASSFFQGAYEQY
V gene: TRBV4-2; J gene: TRBJ1-2; CDR3 protein: ASSQDRTGGLDYGYT
V gene: TRBV10-3; J gene: TRBJ2-3; CDR3 protein: AIKASGSTDTQY
V gene: TRBV4-1; J gene: TRBJ2-1; CDR3 protein: ASSPGRNEQF
V gene: TRBV7-9; J gene: TRBJ2-7; CDR3 protein: ASSLGDTFSYEQY
V gene: TRBV9; J gene: TRBJ1-2; CDR3 protein: ASTQTGFNYGYT